This entry concerns a single T cell receptor beta chain. The antigen remains undetermined. The sample originates from a study of cytomegalovirus exposure and HLA in healthy donors. At the level of the study: Researchers found that roughly 81% of some 400 genotyped donors fell within the Caucasian-associated ancestry cluster.

The CDR3 is 15 residues long. Germline V CDR1 and CDR2: MNHEY, SMNVEV (reference sequence). Losses at the gene ends were 2 bases for V and 2 bases for J; bases not matched to a gene: 3. Vbeta (60) and Jbeta (13) primers were used in the PCR. This table comes from immunoSEQ multiplex PCR, and its TCRdb copy is limited to in-frame clones, with some not included. Of just over 200,000 clones listed, roughly 80% were seen once; the top ten hold about 1.5%. Study-wide points: Associated with cytomegalovirus, according to the listing, were approximately 160 TCR beta chains. In a later analysis, TCR beta V- and J-gene trimming was associated with a missense DCLRE1C variant. Researchers reported that a few CMV-associated chains were confirmed in vitro as CMV antigen-specific.

This receptor was identified in a man in his forties or fifties in good health and CMV-seronegative. The chain recombines TRBV27 with TRBJ2-7, with 10 bases matching TRBD2. The sample consisted of PBMCs. The CDR3 sequence: CASSLSLAGAYEQYF. The CDR3 DNA sequence: TGTGCCAGCAGTTTAAGCCTAGCGGGGGCCTACGAGCAGTACTTC.